This TCR beta chain was retrieved from a study of shared clonotypes between healthy human individuals. For the study at large: A couple of women and three men aged 18 to 49 made up the donors.

This CDR3 region has 17 residues. CDR1 is MDHEN and CDR2 is SYDVKM in the germline V gene. V was pared by 4 bases and J by 12 bases, with 18 bases of the junction left unmatched. At a deep level, the assay was run. Several immunoSEQ plates held equal portions of the genomic DNA taken from each subset. The sorted-subset replicate PCRs were given roughly 190 ng DNA, which is tens of thousands of T cell genomes. Only in-frame clones appear in the TCRdb table, and some are missing; sequencing was by immunoSEQ multiplex PCR. Altogether approximately 2.1 million clones are present, 90% to 95% being singletons, with the ten largest covering about 0.41%.

Sequenced sample: naive CD4+ T cells from PBMCs. Sample subset: CD45RA+ positively selected. The sequence derives from a young man in good health. Some clones in this sample may be carry-over from other donors' samples. The rearrangement joins TRBV28 to TRBJ2-2; the match to TRBD2 covers 9 bases. The DNA for the CDR3 is TGTGCCAGCAGTTCCTACCGACAGGGACTAGCCTCAAATCAGCTGTTTTTT. Its protein is CASSSYRQGLASNQLFF.